This T cell receptor (beta chain) was found in a study of blood T cell repertoires in COVID-19 (dated by TCRdb to between 2020 and 2021). Study-level background: Samples covering the acute and convalescent phases of COVID-19 were provided by collaborators in the United States, Italy and Spain. The material from the prospective study consisted of cDNA or gDNA derived from T cells, B-cell-depleted T cells, or PBMCs. Subjects who had been exposed to COVID-19, were actively infected with it, or had recovered from it provided the deeply sampled blood TCRbeta repertoires that made up the dataset. A freely available public database, intended as a resource for researchers studying the immune response to SARS-CoV-2, is where the repertoires were released. The samples were drawn from the first 160 participants of the ongoing ImmuneRACE study and from more than 1,000 subjects provided by 6 global collaborators. A de-identified subject ID, COVID-19 status, age in years and sex were almost always included in the sample metadata. Where available, HLA class I and class II types were obtained from metadata supplied by the sample provider rather than from assay-based typing.

The CDR3 sequence holds 16 residues, the cysteine and phenylalanine included. The CDR3 DNA has 48 bases and is translated from base 1. For CDR1 and CDR2, the germline V gene lists LGHNA and YNFKEQ. V is trimmed back by 1 base and J by 2 bases, and the junction contains 6 bases that no gene match accounts for. Overall study outcomes, separate from this receptor: How much clinical and demographic metadata was included differed by source and by participant, and the metadata was provided uncurated.

Participants in the prospective study were enrolled through a virtual design, were aged roughly 18 to 90 years, and lived in 20 to 30 United States geographic areas. In the prospective study, cohorts were assigned on the basis of participant-reported clinical history obtained from a screening survey and a study questionnaire. Recovered participants in ImmuneRACE Cohort 3 were defined by two consecutive negative NP/OP PCR tests, clearance by a healthcare professional, or resolution of symptoms. Each participant in the prospective study had whole blood, serum and a nasopharyngeal or oropharyngeal swab collected by mobile phlebotomists. Over an approximately two-month period, participants in the prospective study had the option of providing additional blood draws and questionnaires. Before DNA extraction, prospective study blood samples were shipped either frozen or at room temperature. TCRbeta CDR3 regions were amplified from genomic DNA by means of the immunoSEQ Assay, a bias-controlled multiplex PCR. Concerning the study's data processing: The number of nucleated cells in each sample was estimated by amplification of reference gene primers within the assay. Sequence reads were collapsed and filtered to measure the absolute abundance of every unique TCRbeta CDR3 rearrangement. For each sample, productive Simpson clonality was calculated by taking the square root of Simpson's diversity index across productive rearrangements. The table comes from immuneACCESS by way of TCRdb, which keeps in-frame sequences with V and J called. Part of the clones is missing from these tables; in studies checked, under half for an unresolved V gene and the rest for unknown reasons. V, J and clone size reflect that table, while D and trimming were determined from the DNA. Within this sample are 250,000 or so clones, with roughly 84% of them counted one time only. Together, the top ten hold about 3% of the sample.

In regard to this clone: The target of this receptor is not known. No clone much larger than this one lies a single base away; base qualities are absent.

The V gene is TRBV4-2 and the J gene is TRBJ2-3; TRBD2 matches 7 bases in the middle. The sequence derives from a man over 45 who had recovered from COVID-19. What was sequenced was PBMCs or T cells enriched from blood (not recorded which). The DNA is TGTGCCAGCAGCCAAGCAGCGGGGATTGTCACAGATACGCAGTATTTT. The resulting protein is CASSQAAGIVTDTQYF.